The next 20 T cell receptor beta chains were all read from a single sample in a study of shared T cell receptors in the human thymus. Profiling relied on immunoSEQ multiplex PCR, and the TCRdb table lists in-frame clones only, not all of them. The table has more than 550,000 clones, 75% to 90% seen once. The sample was also reused in another study, on human thymus T cells.

Sequencing was done on a sample of thymocytes. These receptors were obtained from a girl under three years old with a congenital heart defect.

The V call is TRBV4-3, the J call TRBJ1-5; D gene unclear. Trimming removed 1 base from V and 6 bases from J, with 13 bases in between. The germline CDR1 and CDR2 sequences are LGHNA and YSLEER. The CDR3 runs 15 residues. This CDR3 reads CASSQALAGSQPQHF. The CDR3 nucleotides are TGCGCCAGCAGCCAAGCCTTGGCAGGCAGTCAGCCCCAGCATTTT.

The chain carries TRBV5-1 and TRBJ2-1, with unresolved D. Germline assignment: CDR1 SGHRS and CDR2 YFSETQ. This CDR3 has 12 residues. Between the trimmed V and J ends, which lost 1 base and 5 bases, there was a span of 4 bases. CDR3 amino acids: CASSLPNNEQFF. Written as DNA, the CDR3 is TGCGCCAGCAGCTTGCCTAACAATGAGCAGTTCTTC.

In its sample, this clone was seen a few times. The V call is TRBV10-3, the J call TRBJ2-7; D might be TRBD1 (6 bases). Trimming pared 11 bases from V and 3 bases from J, leaving 20 bases between. CDR3 length equals 14 residues. Per germline, CDR1 ENHRY and CDR2 SYGVKD. The CDR3 DNA reads TGTGCCGCCTCGTCAGGGGATTACTTCTACGAGCAGTACTTC. This sequence encodes CAASSGDYFYEQYF.

The chain employs TRBV19 and TRBJ1-1; no clear D. V was clipped by 1 base and J by 3 bases, with 6 bases between them. Germline CDR1 reads LNHDA; CDR2 reads SQIVND (reference sequence). This CDR3 has 13 amino acids. CDR3 DNA: TGTGCCAGTAGTATAGCCCGGGACACTGAAGCTTTCTTT. Translated: CASSIARDTEAFF.

This chain connects TRBV6-4 to TRBJ1-2; possibly TRBD1 for D (6 bases). From germline, CDR1 is MRHNA and CDR2 SNTAGT. The CDR3 totals 14 residues. The ends were cut back, 3 bases at V and 4 bases at J, with 12 bases in the middle. CDR3 DNA sequence: TGTGCCAGCAGTGAAAACGTGGGGGCCTATGGCTACACCTTC. Residues: CASSENVGAYGYTF.

This clone was counted a few times. CDR3 DNA: TGTGCCATCGGCCGTGGCAGGGGAGACGGCTACACCTTC. Translating it yields CAIGRGRGDGYTF. The chain recombines TRBV10-3 with TRBJ1-2; D might be TRBD1 (6 bases). CDR3 length: 13 residues. CDR1 ENHRY and CDR2 SYGVKD come from the germline V gene. Trimming left V 8 bases short and J 8 bases short, with 18 bases between.

The rearrangement links TRBV18 to TRBJ1-2; TRBD1 agrees at 7 bases. This CDR3 has 23 residues. Trimming took 0 bases from V and 5 from J; bases not matched to a gene: 30. Germline V gene sequence: CDR1 KGHSH, CDR2 LQKENI. CDR3 loop: CASSPPSRTGSVVSKVVPYGYTF. The CDR3 nucleotides read TGTGCCAGCTCACCACCATCAAGGACAGGTAGCGTCGTCAGTAAGGTCGTCCCTTATGGCTACACCTTC.

V and J are TRBV6-5 and TRBJ1-2; D is unclear. Germline assignment: CDR1 MNHEY and CDR2 SVGAGI. Trimming removed 0 bases from V and 3 bases from J, with 8 bases in between. CDR3 size: 14 residues. This CDR3 is CASSYSVWHYGYTF. In DNA form, the CDR3 reads TGTGCCAGCAGTTACTCGGTCTGGCACTATGGCTACACCTTC.

This chain links TRBV7-8 with TRBJ1-1, with D perhaps TRBD1 (5 bases). The ends were cut back, 1 base at V and 2 bases at J, with 8 bases in the middle. Looked up from germline, CDR1 is SGHVS and CDR2 is FQNEAQ. This CDR3 comprises 14 residues. CDR3 sequence reads: CASSLDTGNTEAFF. The CDR3, as DNA: TGTGCCAGCAGCTTAGATACAGGAAACACTGAAGCTTTCTTT.

This clone came up a few times. V usage is TRBV4-1 and J usage is TRBJ1-5; D call uncertain. CDR1 and CDR2 (germline): MGHRA, YSYEKL. Trimming cost V 0 bases and J 11 bases, with 17 bases left between them. This CDR3 has 15 residues. CDR3 sequence reads: CASSQDLEDAEAQHF. The CDR3 DNA reads TGCGCCAGCAGCCAAGATCTCGAGGATGCTGAGGCCCAGCATTTT.

The rearrangement uses TRBV5-6 and TRBJ2-7, with TRBD1 matching over 7 bases. The germline gives CDR1 SGHDT, CDR2 YYEEEE. This CDR3 is built from 13 residues. Trimming cost V 2 bases and J 5 bases; bases outside gene matches: 4. The CDR3 bases are TGTGCCAGCAGCTTCGGACAGGCACACGAGCAGTACTTC. Translating it yields CASSFGQAHEQYF.

Only one count was recorded for this clone. This chain uses TRBV20-1 with TRBJ2-1, with D perhaps TRBD2 (7 bases). CDR3 length equals 11 residues. Germline lookup yields CDR1 DFQATT and CDR2 SNEGSKA (reference sequence). The ends were cut back, 3 bases at V and 15 bases at J, with 15 bases in the middle. The CDR3 coding sequence is TGCAGTGCTAGGAGGGGGGGGCTTCTGTTCTTC. It codes for CSARRGGLLFF.

This chain links TRBV28 with TRBJ1-2; unclear D gene. The CDR3 totals 15 residues. CDR1 is MDHEN, CDR2 SYDVKM, per germline. V was trimmed by 6 bases and J by 8 bases, leaving 22 bases between them. The CDR3 DNA reads TGTGCCAGCAGCCGACCCCCTGGACTGCCTCGGGGCTACACCTTC. Its protein is CASSRPPGLPRGYTF.

This rearrangement joins TRBV19 to TRBJ1-1; weak D call: TRBD1 (5 bases). V was cut by 0 bases and J by 0 bases, with 11 bases left in between. There are 16 residues in the CDR3. The germline gives CDR1 LNHDA, CDR2 SQIVND (reference sequence). CDR3 sequence reads: CASSIDRGGMNTEAFF. The DNA for the CDR3 is TGTGCCAGTAGTATAGACCGGGGGGGGATGAACACTGAAGCTTTCTTT.

CDR3 amino acids: CASSEGLAGGPPTDTQYF. The CDR3 coding sequence is TGCGCCAGCAGCGAGGGACTAGCGGGGGGCCCCCCCACAGATACGCAGTATTTT. The chain links TRBV5-1 to TRBJ2-3; TRBD2 matches 15 bases. This CDR3 has 18 amino acids. Germline CDR1 and CDR2: SGHRS and YFSETQ. V lost 4 bases and J lost 2; bases outside the gene matches: 8.

This sequence joins TRBV7-6 and TRBJ1-6; 10 bases line up with TRBD1. With 6 bases clipped from V and 9 bases from J, the junction kept 8 bases outside the gene matches. Germline loops: CDR1 SGHVS, CDR2 FNYEAQ. The CDR3 extends over 15 amino acids. CDR3 loop: CASSPRQGAGSPLHF. The CDR3 DNA follows: TGTGCCAGCAGTCCACGACAGGGGGCGGGTTCACCCCTCCACTTT.

The chain has TRBV15 and TRBJ1-3, with 7 positions matching TRBD1. Losses at the gene ends were 2 bases for V and 3 bases for J; bases not matched to a gene: 19. The CDR3 contains 20 residues. Germline CDR1 reads LNHNV; CDR2 reads YYDKDF (reference sequence). This CDR3 reads CATSRPLNAEGRDSGNTIYF. The CDR3 coding sequence is TGTGCCACCAGCAGACCCCTTAACGCCGAGGGGCGGGACAGTGGAAACACCATATATTTT.

This sequence joins TRBV25-1 and TRBJ2-3; the match to TRBD1 covers 9 bases. V gave up 6 bases and J gave up 1 base; unmatched junction bases: 5. Per germline, CDR1 MGHDK and CDR2 SYGVNS. The CDR3 spans 15 residues. The CDR3 nucleotides read TGTGCCAGCAGCGCGACAGGGGGTGGCACAGATACGCAGTATTTT. It yields the protein CASSATGGGTDTQYF.

The chain has TRBV18 and TRBJ2-7; 7 bases are a match to TRBD1. Germline CDR1 is KGHSH and CDR2 is LQKENI. Germline trimming cut 0 bases from V and 2 bases from J; bases unmatched to any gene: 4. The length of the CDR3 is 15 residues. This CDR3 reads CASSPPTGSTYEQYF. In nucleotides, the CDR3 is TGTGCCAGCTCACCACCGACAGGGTCAACCTACGAGCAGTACTTC.

The chain is built from TRBV13 and TRBJ2-3, with D possibly TRBD2 on 5 matching bases. Trimming shortened V by 2 bases and J by 2 bases, and 17 bases separated the two germline ends. CDR1 and CDR2 from the germline V gene are PRHDT and FYEKMQ (reference sequence). The length of the CDR3 is 17 residues. The CDR3 DNA reads as TGTGCCAGCAGCTTATACCCCCCTAGCTTAGACACAGATACGCAGTATTTT. Its translation is CASSLYPPSLDTDTQYF.